The 5 T cell receptor beta chains given below trace back to one sample, sequenced in a study of OX40 agonist ivuxolimab in advanced cancers. The assay was immunoSEQ multiplex PCR, and TCRdb's table has in-frame clones only and misses some. The sample records 45,000 to 65,000 clones, approximately 88% being singletons. The material was CD4+ or CD8+ T cells sorted from blood, obtained in a trial of the OX40 agonist ivuxolimab. All receptors come from an adult with an advanced solid tumor such as melanoma, head and neck, liver or kidney cancer.

V and J are TRBV6-6 and TRBJ1-2; no firm D call. V was trimmed by 0 bases and J by 4 bases, leaving 9 bases between them. This CDR3 spans 14 amino acids. Germline V gene lookup returns CDR1 MNHNY and CDR2 SVGAGI (reference sequence). CDR3 loop: CASSYSKWPYGYTF. DNA for the CDR3: TGTGCCAGCAGTTACTCCAAATGGCCCTATGGCTACACCTTC.

The rearrangement links TRBV15 to TRBJ2-7; D gene uncertain. Trimming left V 8 bases short and J 2 bases short, with 13 bases between. Germline V lookup: CDR1 LNHNV, CDR2 YYDKDF (reference sequence). The CDR3 runs to 13 residues. In nucleotides, the CDR3 is TGTGCCACCGAGGCGGCAGGCACCTACGAGCAGTACTTC. This encodes CATEAAGTYEQYF.

The chain links TRBV6-1 to TRBJ2-1, with TRBD2 as a possible D gene (6 bases). This CDR3 contains 15 residues. Looked up from germline, CDR1 is MNHNS and CDR2 is SASEGT. Trimming took 4 bases from V and 0 from J, leaving 10 bases between them. CDR3: CASSAGLISYNEQFF. CDR3 coding DNA: TGTGCCAGCAGTGCCGGACTAATCTCCTACAATGAGCAGTTCTTC.

The V and J genes are TRBV12-5 and TRBJ2-1; 9 nucleotides align to TRBD2. CDR1 LGHNT and CDR2 FRNRAP come from the germline V gene. V was pared by 0 bases and J by 7 bases, with 7 bases of the junction left unmatched. The CDR3 contains 16 residues. The CDR3 DNA reads as TGTGCTAGTGGTTTGGTATTGAAGCGGGAGGCGAATGAGCAGTTCTTC. Translation gives CASGLVLKREANEQFF.

The chain is built from TRBV27 and TRBJ2-7; 10 nucleotides match TRBD1. Germline V gene sequence: CDR1 MNHEY, CDR2 SMNVEV (reference sequence). V shed 4 bases, J shed 2 bases, and the junction held 5 bases outside the gene matches. There are 15 residues in the CDR3. CDR3 coding DNA: TGTGCCAGCAGTTCAACCGGGACAGGGGCCTACGAGCAGTACTTC. Protein product: CASSSTGTGAYEQYF.